The 15 T cell receptor beta chains presented below share a single source sample, sequenced in a study of Ad26.COV2.S vaccination and SARS-CoV-2 variants. Treatment: around 19 received Ad26.COV2.S at low or high dose, single or two shots; about 5 received placebo; per-sample allocation not given. Sampling occurred on day 63 after the first vaccine or placebo injection. TCRdb keeps only in-frame clones here, not all; method: immunoSEQ multiplex PCR. The data contain about 350,000 clones, more than 75% of them singletons. Sequenced here: peripheral blood, sampled in a trial of Ad26.COV2.S vaccine versus placebo. These receptors all stem from a person between 18 and 65 years old who received the Ad26.COV2.S COVID-19 vaccine or a placebo.

This clone was recorded only once. The chain recombines TRBV4-1 with TRBJ2-1; D is undetermined. CDR1 is MGHRA, CDR2 YSYEKL, per germline. Trimming took off 5 bases at V and 3 bases at J, with 5 bases between the two ends. CDR3 length equals 12 residues. CDR3 loop: CASSAGYNEQFF. CDR3 in DNA: TGCGCCAGCAGCGCTGGCTACAATGAGCAGTTCTTC.

The chain carries TRBV2 and TRBJ1-3; D ambiguous. V lost 6 bases to trimming and J lost 0 bases, with 9 bases between them. The CDR3 totals 14 residues. Germline CDR1 reads SNHLY; CDR2 reads FYNNEI. CDR3 loop: CASRGINSGNTIYF. In nucleotides, the CDR3 is TGTGCCAGCAGGGGGATAAACTCTGGAAACACCATATATTTT.

In its sample, this clone was seen once. The chain joins TRBV4-1 to TRBJ2-5; D is tentatively TRBD1 or TRBD2 (5 bases each). Germline V lookup: CDR1 MGHRA, CDR2 YSYEKL. The CDR3 extends over 16 amino acids. V was trimmed by 0 bases and J by 5 bases, leaving 16 bases between them. This CDR3 is CASSQDRVGEGETQYF. For the CDR3, the DNA is TGCGCCAGCAGCCAAGATCGGGTGGGCGAGGGGGAGACCCAGTACTTC.

The chain recombines TRBV7-8 with TRBJ2-5; D call uncertain. The length of the CDR3 is 17 residues. Trimming took 0 bases from V and 2 from J, leaving 16 bases between them. Per the germline V gene, CDR1 is SGHVS and CDR2 is FQNEAQ. CDR3 in amino acids: CASSLALGGGRQETQYF. The CDR3 coding sequence is TGTGCCAGCAGCTTAGCCTTGGGTGGCGGCAGACAAGAGACCCAGTACTTC.

The genes are TRBV5-1 and TRBJ1-4, with TRBD1 matching over 9 bases. V was pared by 7 bases and J by 7 bases, with 5 bases of the junction left unmatched. Germline CDR1 SGHRS, CDR2 YFSETQ. The CDR3 has 13 residues. CDR3 protein: CASQQGASEKLFF. In nucleotides, the CDR3 is TGCGCCAGCCAACAGGGGGCGAGTGAAAAACTGTTTTTT.

A note on this clone: The sample has other DNA sequences that encode this CDR3 too. The genes are TRBV7-3 and TRBJ1-1, with 9 positions matching TRBD1. This CDR3 has 14 residues. The V gene's germline CDR1 is SGHTA and CDR2 FQGTGA. Trimming removed 6 bases from V and 2 bases from J; junction bases left unmatched: 4. The CDR3 reads CASSPGQGNTEAFF. CDR3 nucleotide sequence: TGTGCCAGCAGTCCGGGACAGGGAAACACTGAAGCTTTCTTT.

The CDR3, as DNA: TGTGCCAGAAGCTCTTGGACTAGCGGGGTCTCGCTGGAGACCCAGTACTTC. Its translation: CARSSWTSGVSLETQYF. J is TRBJ2-5 and V is TRBV5-3; 12 bases agree with TRBD2. TRBV5-3 is an open reading frame whose function is uncertain. This CDR3 comprises 17 residues. V lost 3 bases, J lost 5 bases, and 11 bases stayed unmatched.

The CDR3 region is CASSLDRQGPNEKLFF. Here the CDR3 DNA reads TGCGCCAGCAGCTTGGATCGGCAGGGGCCAAATGAAAAACTGTTTTTT. V and J are TRBV5-1 and TRBJ1-4; tentatively, D is TRBD1 (6 bases). The CDR3 is 16 amino acids. Per germline, CDR1 SGHRS and CDR2 YFSETQ. Between the trimmed V and J ends, which lost 0 bases and 5 bases, there was a span of 14 bases. The variable domain in full, completed from reference TRBV5-1 and TRBJ1-4, reads KAGVTQTPRYLIKTRGQQVTLSCSPISGHRSVSWYQQTPGQGLQFLFEYFSETQRNKGNFPGRFSGRQFSNSRSEMNVSTLELGDSALYLCASSLDRQGPNEKLFFGSGTQLSVL.

The V gene is TRBV29-1, the J gene TRBJ2-1; D call uncertain. This CDR3 is 11 amino acids long. V lost 4 bases, J lost 5 bases, and 6 bases lay in between. Germline CDR1 reads SQVTM; CDR2 reads ANQGSEA. The CDR3 bases are TGCAGCGTTGCTCGTGACAATGAGCAGTTCTTC. Protein: CSVARDNEQFF.

This chain links TRBV14 with TRBJ1-6; D unclear. Looked up from germline, CDR1 is SGHDN and CDR2 is FVKESK. The CDR3 contains 13 residues. V gave up 4 bases and J gave up 6 bases, with 7 bases separating them. Here the CDR3 DNA reads TGTGCCAGCAGCCCATCATCTAATTCACCCCTCCACTTT. This encodes CASSPSSNSPLHF.

This chain's CDR3 is CASSLLGGAGYGYTF. The CDR3 DNA follows: TGTGCCAGCAGCTTACTTGGGGGCGCTGGGTATGGCTACACCTTC. The chain carries TRBV7-3 and TRBJ1-2, with D maybe TRBD1 (6 bases). V lost 2 bases and J 5 bases, leaving 15 bases between the germline ends. Per germline, CDR1 SGHTA and CDR2 FQGTGA. The CDR3 loop spans 15 amino acids.

The chain combines TRBV6-5 with TRBJ1-5; 7 nucleotides agree with TRBD1. Germline loops: CDR1 MNHEY, CDR2 SVGAGI. The CDR3 spans 12 residues. V lost 8 bases to trimming and J lost 11 bases; unmatched junction nucleotides: 9. The CDR3 here is CASYGIQGTQHF. The DNA of the CDR3 is TGTGCCAGCTACGGAATACAGGGGACCCAGCATTTT.

The CDR3 protein is CASSPSGEDYGYTF. The DNA for the CDR3 is TGTGCCAGCAGCCCATCAGGGGAGGACTATGGCTACACCTTC. The gene calls are TRBV4-2 and TRBJ1-2; a possible D gene is TRBD1 (6 bases). V dropped 4 bases and J dropped 3 bases, with 12 bases sitting between them. Germline V gene data show CDR1 as LGHNA and CDR2 as YNFKEQ. The CDR3 has 14 residues.

The V gene is TRBV7-2, the J gene TRBJ1-5; D gene uncertain. Germline-derived CDR1 and CDR2 are SGHTA and FQGNSA. The V gene lost 2 bases and the J gene lost 9 bases, with 5 bases spanning the gap. This CDR3 comprises 11 residues. In DNA, the CDR3 is TGTGCCAGCAGCTTATGGGGGCCCCAGCATTTT. This encodes CASSLWGPQHF. Complete variable domain (other parts from reference TRBV7-2 and TRBJ1-5): GAGVSQSPSNKVTEKGKDVELRCDPISGHTALYWYRQSLGQGLEFLIYFQGNSAPDKSGLPSDRFSAERTGGSVSTLTIQRTQQEDSAVYLCASSLWGPQHFGDGTRLSIL.

The chain employs TRBV6-1 and TRBJ1-2; tentative D call: TRBD1 (5 bases). Trimming stripped 3 bases from V and 5 bases from J, with 22 bases between. The CDR3 covers 17 residues. The germline V gene encodes CDR1 MNHNS and CDR2 SASEGT. In nucleotides, the CDR3 is TGTGCCAGCAGTGATTCTTACGGCAGGGAAGGCGAGTATGGCTACACCTTC. This sequence encodes CASSDSYGREGEYGYTF.